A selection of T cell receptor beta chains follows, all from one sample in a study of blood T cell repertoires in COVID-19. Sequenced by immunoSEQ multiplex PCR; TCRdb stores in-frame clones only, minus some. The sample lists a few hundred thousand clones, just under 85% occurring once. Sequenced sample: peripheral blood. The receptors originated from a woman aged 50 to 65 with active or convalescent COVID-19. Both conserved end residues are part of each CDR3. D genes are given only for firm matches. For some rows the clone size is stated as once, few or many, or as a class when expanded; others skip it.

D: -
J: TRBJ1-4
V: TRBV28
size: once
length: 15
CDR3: CASSPVGGENEKLFF
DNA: TGTGCCAGCAGCCCCGTGGGGGGGGAGAATGAAAAACTGTTTTTT

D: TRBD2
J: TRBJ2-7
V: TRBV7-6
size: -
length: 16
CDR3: CASSLGPLAGTYEQYF
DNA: TGTGCCAGCAGCTTAGGGCCACTAGCGGGTACCTACGAGCAGTACTTC

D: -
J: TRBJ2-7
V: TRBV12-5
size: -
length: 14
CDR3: CASGLSGRSIEQYF
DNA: TGTGCTAGTGGTTTGTCCGGCAGGTCGATCGAGCAGTACTTC

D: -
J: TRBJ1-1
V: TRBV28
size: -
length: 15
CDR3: CASSFRGIMNTEAFF
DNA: TGTGCCAGCAGTTTCAGGGGAATCATGAACACTGAAGCTTTCTTT

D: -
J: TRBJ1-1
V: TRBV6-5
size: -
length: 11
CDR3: CASTTDTEAFF
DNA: TGTGCCAGCACCACTGACACTGAAGCTTTCTTT

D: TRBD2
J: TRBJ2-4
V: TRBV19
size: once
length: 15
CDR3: CASSNLSSGRNIQYF
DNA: TGTGCCAGTAGCAACCTGTCGAGCGGGAGGAACATTCAGTACTTC

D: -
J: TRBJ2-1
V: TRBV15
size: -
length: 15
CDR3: CATSMSASSYNEQFF
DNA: TGTGCCACCAGCATGTCCGCGAGCTCCTACAATGAGCAGTTCTTC

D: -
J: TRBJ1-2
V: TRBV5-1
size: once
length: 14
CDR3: CASSLAGGTYGYTF
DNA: TGCGCCAGCAGCTTGGCCGGCGGGACCTATGGCTACACCTTC

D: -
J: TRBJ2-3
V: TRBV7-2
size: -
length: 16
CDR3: CASSLVRLSGGDTQYF
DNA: TGTGCCAGCAGCTTAGTTAGGCTCAGCGGCGGGGATACGCAGTATTTT

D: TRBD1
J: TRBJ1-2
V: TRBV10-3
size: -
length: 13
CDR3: CASGQGGNYGYTF
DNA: TGTGCCAGTGGACAGGGGGGTAACTATGGCTACACCTTC

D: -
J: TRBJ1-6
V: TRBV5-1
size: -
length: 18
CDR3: CASSPRLTESSYNSPLHF
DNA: TGCGCCAGCAGCCCGAGGTTGACTGAGAGCTCCTATAATTCACCCCTCCACTTT

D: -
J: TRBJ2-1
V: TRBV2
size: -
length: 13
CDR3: CASSEARVGEQFF
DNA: TGTGCCAGCAGTGAAGCGCGAGTTGGTGAGCAGTTCTTC

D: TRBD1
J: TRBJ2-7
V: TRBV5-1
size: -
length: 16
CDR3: CASSWGQGAKRYEQYF
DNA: TGCGCCAGCAGCTGGGGACAGGGGGCAAAAAGGTACGAGCAGTACTTC

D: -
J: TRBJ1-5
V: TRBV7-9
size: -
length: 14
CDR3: CASSFRGSNQPQHF
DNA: TGTGCCAGCAGCTTCAGGGGAAGCAATCAGCCCCAGCATTTT

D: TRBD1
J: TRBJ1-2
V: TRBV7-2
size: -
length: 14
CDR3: CASSLRGTDWSYTF
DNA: TGTGCCAGCAGCTTACGCGGGACAGACTGGAGCTACACCTTC

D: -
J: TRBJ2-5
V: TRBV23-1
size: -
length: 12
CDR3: CASSPSQETQYF
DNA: TGCGCCAGCAGTCCCTCGCAAGAGACCCAGTACTTC

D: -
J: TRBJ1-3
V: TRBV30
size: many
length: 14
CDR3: CAWRGLGSGNTIYF
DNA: TGTGCCTGGAGAGGACTGGGCTCTGGAAACACCATATATTTT

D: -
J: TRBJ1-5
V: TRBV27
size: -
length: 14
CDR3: CASSPRGVGQPQHF
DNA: TGTGCCAGCAGCCCACGCGGGGTCGGTCAGCCCCAGCATTTT

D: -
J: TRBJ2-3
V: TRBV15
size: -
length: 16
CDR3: CATSRRDLQGADTQYF
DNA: TGTGCCACCAGCAGGCGCGACCTACAGGGAGCAGATACGCAGTATTTT

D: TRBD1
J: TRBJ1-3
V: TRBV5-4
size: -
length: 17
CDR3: CASSFRTGGLSGNTIYF
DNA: TGTGCCAGCAGTTTTCGGACAGGGGGCCTATCTGGAAACACCATATATTTT

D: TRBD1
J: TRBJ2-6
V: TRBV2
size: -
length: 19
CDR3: CASSEAIWHRGSGANVLTF
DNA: TGTGCCAGCAGTGAAGCTATATGGCACAGGGGTTCTGGGGCCAACGTCCTGACTTTC

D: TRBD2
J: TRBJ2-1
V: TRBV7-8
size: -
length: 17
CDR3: CASSLASAGGGANEQFF
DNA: TGTGCCAGCAGCCTTGCCTCCGCGGGAGGGGGTGCCAATGAGCAGTTCTTC

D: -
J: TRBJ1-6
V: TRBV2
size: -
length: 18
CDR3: CASSAGRGLSSYNSPLHF
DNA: TGTGCCAGCAGTGCAGGCAGGGGCCTAAGCTCCTATAATTCACCCCTCCACTTT

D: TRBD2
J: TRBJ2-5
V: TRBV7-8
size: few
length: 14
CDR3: CASSSGLAGETQYF
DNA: TGTGCCAGCAGCTCGGGACTAGCGGGCGAGACCCAGTACTTC

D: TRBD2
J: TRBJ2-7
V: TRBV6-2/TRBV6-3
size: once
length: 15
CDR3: CASSYAGLAGAEQYF
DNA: TGTGCCAGCAGTTACGCTGGGCTAGCGGGAGCCGAGCAGTACTTC

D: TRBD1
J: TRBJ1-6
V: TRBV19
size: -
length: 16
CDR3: CATKSLGQGQNSPLHF
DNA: TGTGCCACCAAATCCCTGGGACAGGGCCAAAATTCACCCCTCCACTTT

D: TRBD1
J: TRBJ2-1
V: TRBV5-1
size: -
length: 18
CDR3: CASSSDRGPWTTYNEQFF
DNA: TGCGCCAGCAGCTCGGACAGGGGGCCATGGACCACCTACAATGAGCAGTTCTTC

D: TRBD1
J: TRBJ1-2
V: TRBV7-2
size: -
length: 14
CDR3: CASSFGQGNYGYTF
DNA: TGTGCCAGCAGCTTCGGACAGGGCAACTATGGCTACACCTTC

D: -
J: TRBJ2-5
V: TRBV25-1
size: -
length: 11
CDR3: CASRREETQYF
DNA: TGTGCCAGCAGACGCGAAGAGACCCAGTACTTC

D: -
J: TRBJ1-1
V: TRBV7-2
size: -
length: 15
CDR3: CASSFRATGTTEAFF
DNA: TGTGCCAGCAGCTTCAGGGCTACAGGGACCACTGAAGCTTTCTTT

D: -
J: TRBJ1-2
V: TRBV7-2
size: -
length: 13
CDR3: CASSFSGREGYTF
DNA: TGTGCCAGCAGCTTTTCCGGTCGGGAAGGCTACACCTTC

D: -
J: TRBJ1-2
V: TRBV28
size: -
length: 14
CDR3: CASTGSSTNYGYTF
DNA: TGTGCCAGTACAGGGAGCTCTACTAACTATGGCTACACCTTC

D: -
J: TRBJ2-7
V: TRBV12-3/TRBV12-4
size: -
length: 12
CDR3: CASSPGAHEQYF
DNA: TGTGCCAGCAGCCCGGGAGCCCACGAGCAGTACTTC

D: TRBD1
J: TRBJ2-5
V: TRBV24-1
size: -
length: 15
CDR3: CATSSPQGAGETQYF
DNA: TGTGCCACCAGTTCCCCACAGGGGGCAGGAGAGACCCAGTACTTC

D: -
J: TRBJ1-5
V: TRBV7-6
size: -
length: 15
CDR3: CASSLGGGSNQPQHF
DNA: TGTGCCAGCAGCTTAGGAGGTGGTAGCAATCAGCCCCAGCATTTT

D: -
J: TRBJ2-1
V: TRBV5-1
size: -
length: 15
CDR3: CASSFGGREINEQFF
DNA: TGCGCCAGCAGCTTCGGAGGGCGCGAGATCAATGAGCAGTTCTTC

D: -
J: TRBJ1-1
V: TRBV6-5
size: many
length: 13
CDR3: CASSRERSTEAFF
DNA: TGTGCCAGCAGTCGGGAGAGGAGTACTGAAGCTTTCTTT

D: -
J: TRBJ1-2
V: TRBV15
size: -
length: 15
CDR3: CATSREPGLVYGYTF
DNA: TGTGCCACCAGCAGAGAGCCGGGTCTAGTCTATGGCTACACCTTC

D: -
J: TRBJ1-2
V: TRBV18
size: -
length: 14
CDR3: CASSPKTGNYGYTF
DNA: TGTGCCAGCTCTCCTAAGACGGGTAACTATGGCTACACCTTC

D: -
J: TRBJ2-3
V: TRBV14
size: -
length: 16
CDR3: CASSRSWAAQADTQYF
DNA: TGTGCCAGCAGCCGTTCGTGGGCCGCCCAAGCAGATACGCAGTATTTT

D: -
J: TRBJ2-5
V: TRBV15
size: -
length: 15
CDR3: CATSRLGELLETQYF
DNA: TGTGCCACCAGCAGACTCGGGGAATTGCTGGAGACCCAGTACTTC

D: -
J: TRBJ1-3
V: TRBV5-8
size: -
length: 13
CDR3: CASSLAGGNTIYF
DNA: TGTGCCAGCAGCTTGGCCGGTGGAAACACCATATATTTT

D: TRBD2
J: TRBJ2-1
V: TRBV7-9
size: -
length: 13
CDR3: CASSLWEGNEQFF
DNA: TGTGCCAGCAGCTTATGGGAGGGCAATGAGCAGTTCTTC

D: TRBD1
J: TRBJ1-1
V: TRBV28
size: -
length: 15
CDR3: CASSSWTGRGTEAFF
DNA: TGTGCCAGCAGTTCTTGGACAGGGCGGGGGACTGAAGCTTTCTTT

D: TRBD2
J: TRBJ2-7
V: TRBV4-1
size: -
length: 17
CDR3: CASSQDSTSGRAYEQYF
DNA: TGCGCCAGCAGCCAGGACTCCACTAGCGGGAGGGCCTACGAGCAGTACTTC

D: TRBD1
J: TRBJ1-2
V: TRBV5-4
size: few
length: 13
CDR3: CATTGDLNYGYTF
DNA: TGTGCCACGACAGGGGATTTAAACTATGGCTACACCTTC

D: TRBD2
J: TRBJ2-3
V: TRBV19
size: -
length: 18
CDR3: CASTGGGQAQAYTDTQYF
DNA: TGTGCCAGTACCGGGGGGGGGCAGGCCCAGGCCTACACAGATACGCAGTATTTT

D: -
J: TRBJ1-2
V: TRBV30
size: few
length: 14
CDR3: CAWSVYRTNYGYTF
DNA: TGTGCCTGGAGTGTGTACAGGACAAACTATGGCTACACCTTC

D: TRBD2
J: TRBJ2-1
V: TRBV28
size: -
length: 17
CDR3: CASSLLGLAASYNEQFF
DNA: TGTGCCAGCAGTTTATTAGGGCTAGCGGCTTCCTACAATGAGCAGTTCTTC

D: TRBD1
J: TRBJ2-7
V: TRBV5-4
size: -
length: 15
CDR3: CASSLETGGAYEQYF
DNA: TGTGCCAGCAGCTTGGAGACAGGGGGGGCCTACGAGCAGTACTTC

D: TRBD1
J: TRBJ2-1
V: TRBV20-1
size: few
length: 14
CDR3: CSASRGLDNNEQFF
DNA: TGCAGTGCTAGTAGGGGGCTAGATAACAATGAGCAGTTCTTC

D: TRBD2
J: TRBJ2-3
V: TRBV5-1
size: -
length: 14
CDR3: CASSLEGLSDTQYF
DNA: TGCGCCAGCAGCTTGGAGGGACTATCGGATACGCAGTATTTT

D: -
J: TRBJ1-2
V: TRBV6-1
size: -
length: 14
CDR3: CASSEVGGEYGYTF
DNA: TGTGCCAGCAGTGAAGTAGGAGGGGAGTATGGCTACACCTTC

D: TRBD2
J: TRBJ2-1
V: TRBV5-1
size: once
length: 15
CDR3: CASSLVPGGSNEQFF
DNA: TGCGCCAGCAGCTTGGTCCCGGGGGGGTCCAATGAGCAGTTCTTC

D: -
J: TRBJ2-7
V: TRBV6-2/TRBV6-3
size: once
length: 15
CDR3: CASSPIGGAAGEQYF
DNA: TGTGCCAGCAGCCCCATTGGAGGGGCCGCGGGGGAGCAGTACTTC

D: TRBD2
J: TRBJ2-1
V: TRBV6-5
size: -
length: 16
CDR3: CASSYGGGRFYNEQFF
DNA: TGTGCCAGCAGTTACGGCGGCGGGAGATTCTACAATGAGCAGTTCTTC

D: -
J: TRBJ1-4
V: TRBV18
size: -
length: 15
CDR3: CASSPGGRMNEKLFF
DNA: TGTGCCAGCTCACCGGGGGGACGGATGAATGAAAAACTGTTTTTT

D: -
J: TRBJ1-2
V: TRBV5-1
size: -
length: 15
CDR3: CASSLVVMGANGYTF
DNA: TGCGCCAGCAGCTTGGTAGTCATGGGGGCTAACGGCTACACCTTC

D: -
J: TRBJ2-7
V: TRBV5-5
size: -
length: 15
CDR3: CASSYQPGLPYEQYF
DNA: TGTGCCAGCAGCTATCAACCGGGACTCCCGTACGAGCAGTACTTC